The 29 T cell receptor beta chains in this list originate from one sample, sequenced in a study of T cell responses to AZD1222 COVID-19 vaccine. Some clones are missing from TCRdb's copy, which holds only in-frame ones; the method was immunoSEQ multiplex PCR. The sample records approximately 150,000 clones, 92% being singletons. Sequenced here: peripheral blood, sampled 28 days after the second AZD1222 dose. These receptors originate from an adult who received the AZD1222 COVID-19 vaccine.

As DNA, the CDR3 is TGTGCCAGCAGCGTGGTAGCGGGCTACGAGCAGTACTTC. This encodes CASSVVAGYEQYF. The V and J genes are TRBV9 and TRBJ2-7; 7 nucleotides match TRBD2. V lost 2 bases to trimming and J lost 3 bases; unmatched junction nucleotides: 2. The CDR3 extends over 13 amino acids. CDR1 SGDLS and CDR2 YYNGEE come from the germline V gene.

The J gene is TRBJ1-1, the V gene TRBV18; no clear D. In germline, CDR1 is KGHSH, CDR2 LQKENI. The CDR3 is 17 amino acids. The V and J ends lost 0 bases and 5 bases respectively, with 19 bases between them. The DNA of the CDR3 is TGTGCCAGCTCACCACCCGGCCGTGAAGGATTAGCGACTGAAGCTTTCTTT. This codes for CASSPPGREGLATEAFF. The entire variable domain, with the rest obtained from reference TRBV18 and TRBJ1-1, is as follows: NAGVMQNPRHLVRRRGQEARLRCSPMKGHSHVYWYRQLPEEGLKFMVYLQKENIIDESGMPKERFSAEFPKEGPSILRIQQVVRGDSAAYFCASSPPGREGLATEAFFGQGTRLTVV.

The rearrangement joins TRBV5-8 to TRBJ2-1; 8 bases are a match to TRBD1. The CDR3 consists of 16 residues. V gave up 4 bases and J gave up 1 base; unmatched junction bases: 7. The germline CDR1 and CDR2 sequences are SGHTS and YDEGEE. As DNA, the CDR3 is TGTGCCAGCAGCCCCCCAAGGACAGGGTCCTACAATGAGCAGTTCTTC. It yields the protein CASSPPRTGSYNEQFF.

The gene calls are TRBV9 and TRBJ2-5; D perhaps matches TRBD1 (5 bases). This CDR3 contains 14 residues. Germline V gene data show CDR1 as SGDLS and CDR2 as YYNGEE. With 1 base removed from V and 4 bases from J, the gap between germline ends came to 11 bases. The CDR3 loop reads CASSVTGSGETQYF. In DNA, the CDR3 is TGTGCCAGCAGCGTAACAGGTAGTGGAGAGACCCAGTACTTC.

The chain is built from TRBV20-1 and TRBJ2-3; maybe TRBD1 (6 bases). CDR1 and CDR2 from the germline V gene are DFQATT and SNEGSKA (reference sequence). The CDR3 has 15 amino acids. Deletions cut 3 bases from V and 9 bases from J, with 22 bases between. For the CDR3, the DNA is TGCAGTGCTAGTGGACAGACCACAGGGCACATGACGCAGTATTTT. Protein product: CSASGQTTGHMTQYF.

V is TRBV19 and J is TRBJ1-5; 12 bases are a match to TRBD1. J was trimmed by 0 bases and V by 3 bases; bases with no gene match: 9. The germline V gene has CDR1 LNHDA and CDR2 SQIVND (reference sequence). The CDR3 is 19 residues long. CDR3 region: CASSITGTGGPYSNQPQHF. The CDR3 DNA follows: TGTGCCAGTAGTATTACTGGGACAGGGGGCCCTTATAGCAATCAGCCCCAGCATTTT.

The rearrangement links TRBV3-1 (or the pseudogene TRBV3-2) to TRBJ2-1; no firm D call. Germline V CDR1 and CDR2: LGHDT, YNNKEL (reference sequence). The V gene lost 0 bases and the J gene lost 8 bases, with 17 bases spanning the gap. This CDR3 has 16 residues. In DNA, the CDR3 is TGTGCCAGCAGCCAAGAATCTCAGGTAGTACAAGATGAGCAGTTCTTC. Amino acids: CASSQESQVVQDEQFF.

This chain links TRBV7-9 with TRBJ1-6, with D uncertain. CDR3 length: 13 amino acids. V lost 5 bases and J 11 bases, leaving 13 bases between the germline ends. CDR1 SEHNR and CDR2 FQNEAQ come from the germline V gene (reference sequence). CDR3 protein: CASSGSNLTPLHF. As DNA, the CDR3 is TGTGCCAGCAGCGGATCTAATTTGACACCCCTCCACTTT. Based on the CDR3 plus reference TRBV7-9 and TRBJ1-6, the full variable domain is DTGVSQNPRHKITKRGQNVTFRCDPISEHNRLYWYRQTLGQGPEFLTYFQNEAQLEKSRLLSDRFSAERPKGSFSTLEIQRTEQGDSAMYLCASSGSNLTPLHFGNGTRLTVT.

This clone was seen just once. V and J are TRBV19 and TRBJ1-2, with D tentatively TRBD1 (5 bases). Per germline, CDR1 LNHDA and CDR2 SQIVND (reference sequence). This CDR3 comprises 15 residues. Trimming removed 7 bases at V and 4 bases at J, with 19 bases between. CDR3 bases: TGTGCCAGTACTGATACCGGGACTCAAGTCTATGGCTACACCTTC. Residues: CASTDTGTQVYGYTF.

The rearrangement uses TRBV7-8 and TRBJ2-3; 7 positions match TRBD1. The V gene's germline CDR1 is SGHVS and CDR2 FQNEAQ. Trimming at V came to 5 bases and at J to 2 bases, leaving 7 bases not matched to a gene. CDR3 length equals 15 residues. CDR3 DNA sequence: TGTGCCAGCAGCGCCGACAGGGTTTCCACAGATACGCAGTATTTT. It yields the protein CASSADRVSTDTQYF.

The rearrangement links TRBV7-2 to TRBJ2-7, with 10 bases identical to TRBD1. The CDR3 sequence is 17 residues long. J gave up 2 bases and V 1 base, and 8 bases lay outside the gene matches. Germline CDR1 is SGHTA and CDR2 is FQGNSA. The CDR3 sequence: CASSLVAGQGSPYEQYF. Here the CDR3 DNA reads TGTGCCAGCAGCTTAGTAGCGGGACAGGGGTCACCCTACGAGCAGTACTTC. Full variable domain (remainder filled in from reference TRBV7-2 and TRBJ2-7): GAGVSQSPSNKVTEKGKDVELRCDPISGHTALYWYRQSLGQGLEFLIYFQGNSAPDKSGLPSDRFSAERTGGSVSTLTIQRTQQEDSAVYLCASSLVAGQGSPYEQYFGPGTRLTVT.

The gene calls are TRBV4-3 and TRBJ2-7; 12 bases map to TRBD2. The CDR3 has 20 amino acids. Unmatched junction bases numbered 16, after V lost 1 base and J lost 3 bases. Germline values: CDR1 LGHNA, CDR2 YSLEER. The CDR3: CASSQVPLAGGLAGGYEQYF. The CDR3 DNA reads TGCGCCAGCAGCCAAGTTCCTTTGGCAGGGGGACTAGCGGGTGGCTACGAGCAGTACTTC.

The chain employs TRBV14 and TRBJ2-7, with 7 bases matching TRBD2. Looked up from germline, CDR1 is SGHDN and CDR2 is FVKESK. This CDR3 contains 14 residues. The V and J ends lost 1 base and 2 bases, in that order; junction bases with no gene match: 2. The CDR3 region has the DNA TGTGCCAGCAGCCAAGTACTAGCGCCCTACGAGCAGTACTTC. Protein product: CASSQVLAPYEQYF.

A few counts support this clone. The V gene is TRBV19, the J gene TRBJ1-5; D ambiguous. Germline CDR1 reads LNHDA; CDR2 reads SQIVND (reference sequence). Trimming took 7 bases from V and 0 from J, leaving 13 bases between them. CDR3 size: 15 residues. CDR3 sequence reads: CASTPGAYSNQPQHF. The DNA for the CDR3 is TGTGCCAGTACCCCGGGAGCGTATAGCAATCAGCCCCAGCATTTT.

The chain joins TRBV18 to TRBJ1-2; D call uncertain. The CDR3 sequence is 14 residues long. The germline V gene encodes CDR1 KGHSH and CDR2 LQKENI. V dropped 1 base and J dropped 6 bases, with 12 bases sitting between them. This CDR3 is CASSPLSGVDGYTF. DNA for the CDR3: TGTGCCAGCTCACCACTTAGCGGGGTCGATGGCTACACCTTC.

The chain joins TRBV4-1 to TRBJ2-2; possible D gene TRBD2, 6 bases. Germline V gives CDR1 MGHRA, CDR2 YSYEKL. V was pared by 5 bases and J by 5 bases, with 12 bases between. This CDR3 spans 14 amino acids. The CDR3 reads CASSLTRGTGELFF. DNA for the CDR3: TGCGCCAGCAGCTTGACCCGGGGGACCGGGGAGCTGTTTTTT.

The chain uses TRBV19 and TRBJ2-6; D assignment may be TRBD1 or TRBD2 (5 bases each). The CDR3 has 15 residues. The V and J ends lost 3 bases and 1 base respectively, with 7 bases between them. Germline assignment: CDR1 LNHDA and CDR2 SQIVND (reference sequence). CDR3 loop: CASSIGGSGANVLTF. The CDR3, as DNA: TGTGCCAGTAGTATTGGGGGATCTGGGGCCAACGTCCTGACTTTC.

The chain combines TRBV5-4 with TRBJ1-1; 11 nucleotides match TRBD1. CDR1 is SGHNT, CDR2 YYREEE, per germline (reference sequence). Unmatched junction bases numbered 9, after V lost 3 bases and J lost 5 bases. The CDR3 covers 16 residues. The CDR3 region has the DNA TGTGCCAGCAGCTCGTCTAGGACAGGGGGCAAAACTGAAGCTTTCTTT. It encodes CASSSSRTGGKTEAFF.

This sequence joins TRBV12-2 and TRBJ2-7. TRBV12-2 counts as a pseudogene. The CDR3 has 18 residues. The CDR3 region is CASRLVTRYGAPDYEQYF. CDR3 nucleotide sequence: TGTGCAAGTCGCTTAGTGACAAGATACGGGGCCCCTGACTACGAGCAGTACTTC.

V gene TRBV9 combines with J gene TRBJ1-3, with 7 bases aligning to TRBD1. The CDR3 loop spans 17 amino acids. With V trimmed by 0 bases and J by 0 bases, 6 bases remained unmatched. Germline V gene sequence: CDR1 SGDLS, CDR2 YYNGEE. The CDR3, as DNA: TGTGCCAGCAGCGTAGGAACAGGGGCCTTCTCTGGAAACACCATATATTTT. It yields the protein CASSVGTGAFSGNTIYF.

The V and J genes are TRBV24-1 and TRBJ1-5; TRBD1 matches at 7 bases. V shed 5 bases, J shed 4 bases, and the junction held 7 bases outside the gene matches. There are 15 residues in the CDR3. Germline assignment: CDR1 KGHDR and CDR2 SFDVKD. Here the CDR3 reads CATSGQGRDNQPQHF. In DNA, the CDR3 is TGTGCCACCAGTGGACAGGGCAGGGATAATCAGCCCCAGCATTTT.

The genes are TRBV30 and TRBJ1-3; 7 nucleotides match TRBD1. Per the germline V gene, CDR1 is GTSNPN and CDR2 is SVGIG (reference sequence). The CDR3 length is 15 residues. With V trimmed by 4 bases and J by 7 bases, 13 bases remained unmatched. The DNA of the CDR3 is TGTGCCTGGATGGGACAGCTCACAGTTGGTAACACCATATATTTT. Protein product: CAWMGQLTVGNTIYF.

The chain employs TRBV5-1 and TRBJ2-3; 11 nucleotides line up with TRBD2. Trimming cost V 2 bases and J 3 bases; bases outside gene matches: 5. The V gene's germline CDR1 is SGHRS and CDR2 YFSETQ. The CDR3 runs to 16 residues. CDR3 protein: CASSLTSGRGTDTQYF. The CDR3 DNA sequence: TGCGCCAGCAGCTTAACTAGCGGGAGAGGAACAGATACGCAGTATTTT.

The chain has TRBV12-3 or TRBV12-4 and TRBJ1-5, with D unclear. This CDR3 has 12 amino acids. V dropped 3 bases and J dropped 11 bases, with 11 bases sitting between them. The CDR3 reads CASSFWGAAQHF. The CDR3, as DNA: TGTGCCAGCAGTTTCTGGGGTGCGGCCCAGCATTTT.

This clone occurred once. J is TRBJ2-5 and V is TRBV7-8; D uncertain. Germline V CDR1 and CDR2: SGHVS, FQNEAQ. V dropped 2 bases and J dropped 2 bases, with 6 bases sitting between them. CDR3 length: 13 residues. In nucleotides, the CDR3 is TGTGCCAGCAGCTTAAGGCAGCAAGAGACCCAGTACTTC. The encoded protein is CASSLRQQETQYF.

The genes are TRBV28 and TRBJ2-7; D not resolved. CDR3 length: 13 amino acids. The V and J ends lost 6 bases and 0 bases respectively, with 9 bases between them. The germline V gene encodes CDR1 MDHEN and CDR2 SYDVKM. CDR3 bases: TGTGCCAGCAGAGACCCAAGCTCCTACGAGCAGTACTTC. Translated: CASRDPSSYEQYF.

The genes are TRBV6-5 and TRBJ1-2; D is unresolved. This CDR3 contains 11 residues. Germline-derived CDR1 and CDR2 are MNHEY and SVGAGI. Trimming stripped 7 bases from V and 8 bases from J, with 11 bases between. The CDR3 DNA sequence: TGTGCCAGCAATCCGAACGAGGGCTACACCTTC. This translates into CASNPNEGYTF.

J is TRBJ2-7 and V is TRBV7-2, with D hard to call. Trimming stripped 6 bases from V and 3 bases from J, with 12 bases between. The CDR3 totals 13 residues. Germline V gene lookup returns CDR1 SGHTA and CDR2 FQGNSA. The CDR3 nucleotides read TGTGCCAGCAGTACACGGGCTTACTACGAGCAGTACTTC. It translates to CASSTRAYYEQYF.

The genes are TRBV7-9 and TRBJ2-3; D gene uncertain. In germline, CDR1 is SEHNR, CDR2 FQNEAQ (reference sequence). Trimming pared 11 bases from V and 4 bases from J, leaving 16 bases between. The CDR3 is 13 amino acids. The CDR3 region has the DNA TGTGCCTCCCAGCTCGGAGTATCAGATACGCAGTATTTT. Translating gives CASQLGVSDTQYF. Looking up the rest from reference TRBV7-9 and TRBJ2-3 gives the full variable domain: DTGVSQNPRHKITKRGQNVTFRCDPISEHNRLYWYRQTLGQGPEFLTYFQNEAQLEKSRLLSDRFSAERPKGSFSTLEIQRTEQGDSAMYLCASQLGVSDTQYFGPGTRLTVL.